The clone carrying this TCR beta chain has ten or more counts. This CDR3 has 14 residues. Germline lookup yields CDR1 GTSNPN and CDR2 SVGIG (reference sequence). V lost 5 bases to trimming and J lost 6 bases; unmatched junction nucleotides: 11. These data come from a study of T-cell reconstitution after alpha-beta-depleted transplantation in children. As it was prepared, the TCRbeta library received unique molecular identifiers. Via MiXCR, TCRdb re-called the PCR reads, giving one row per CDR3 protein. This table holds hundreds of thousands of distinct CDR3 sequences, approximately 15% found once. Sequenced material: PBMCs from the stem cell graft donor, taken from the stem cell graft. The TCR was taken from a human donor who donated a stem cell graft to a child with acute myeloid leukemia. The rearrangement joins TRBV30 to TRBJ2-7, with TRBD1 matching 9 bases. In DNA, the CDR3 is TGTGCCTGGGAGGCCGGGACAGGGCAGTGCGAGCAGTACTTC. Translation gives CAWEAGTGQCEQYF.